The entry below describes one TCR beta chain. Its antigen is currently unknown. This sample is part of a study of CD8 T cells in ankylosing spondylitis. V lost 0 bases to trimming and J lost 9 bases; unmatched junction nucleotides: 10. Per the germline V gene, CDR1 is LGHDT and CDR2 is YNNKEL (reference sequence). The CDR3 has 16 residues. Regarding the study as a whole: Within peripheral blood, clones linked to disease were CD8+ and relatively rare. Within ankylosing spondylitis blood, a TCR beta motif made up of several highly homologous variants appeared to be characteristic.

TCRdb ran MiXCR on the 5' RACE reads and lists one entry per CDR3 protein. The sample records 380,000 or so distinct CDR3 sequences, roughly 22% being singletons. This sequence was found in a male donor with ankylosing spondylitis or in good health (not recorded which). The gene calls are TRBV3-1 and TRBJ2-1, with 8 nucleotides matching TRBD1. Sequences were obtained from blood, either unsorted or a sorted T cell fraction (not recorded which). The CDR3 loop is CASSQDGGQGAVEQFF. In DNA, the CDR3 is TGTGCCAGCAGCCAAGACGGTGGGCAGGGGGCGGTTGAGCAGTTCTTC.